The 18 T cell receptor beta chains below come from one sample, sequenced in a study of T cell changes during pregnancy in multiple sclerosis. Data came from immunoSEQ multiplex PCR; TCRdb stores just in-frame clones and leaves some out. The sample has 90,000 to 95,000 clones, approximately 90% seen once. The specimen comprised peripheral blood, sampled before pregnancy. The receptors stem from a female donor with multiple sclerosis, enrolled in a pregnancy study.

This chain joins TRBV7-9 and TRBJ2-7, with D maybe TRBD1 (6 bases). Germline assignment: CDR1 SEHNR and CDR2 FQNEAQ (reference sequence). There are 16 residues in the CDR3. V lost 5 bases and J lost 2, with 19 bases in between. The CDR3 DNA sequence: TGTGCCAGCAGCCAAATAACAGGGCACCCCCCCTACGAGCAGTACTTC. Amino acid sequence: CASSQITGHPPYEQYF.

The sample holds one count of this clone. This chain connects TRBV18 to TRBJ1-5, with 11 bases fitting TRBD1. This CDR3 has 17 amino acids. The germline CDR1 and CDR2 sequences are KGHSH and LQKENI. V was clipped by 6 bases and J by 0 bases; unmatched bases: 7. CDR3 DNA: TGTGCCAGCTCTCCAACGGGACAGGGGGATAGCAATCAGCCCCAGCATTTT. As protein: CASSPTGQGDSNQPQHF.

The genes are TRBV30 and TRBJ2-2; D may be TRBD2 (6 bases). The CDR3 is 15 amino acids. Trimming took off 4 bases at V and 1 base at J, with 13 bases between the two ends. Germline V lookup: CDR1 GTSNPN, CDR2 SVGIG (reference sequence). The CDR3 DNA is TGTGCCTGGAATTACGGGAGCGGGAACACCGGGGAGCTGTTTTTT. Its translation: CAWNYGSGNTGELFF.

The V and J genes are TRBV2 and TRBJ1-2; a weak D match, TRBD1 (5 bases). This CDR3 has 17 amino acids. Germline V gene data show CDR1 as SNHLY and CDR2 as FYNNEI. V was pared by 5 bases and J by 0 bases, with 19 bases between. DNA of the CDR3: TGTGCCAGCAGTAGGATTATAAGGACACCTCCTAACTATGGCTACACCTTC. Translating gives CASSRIIRTPPNYGYTF.

The chain couples TRBV5-1 to TRBJ2-7; tentative D call: TRBD1 (5 bases). Trimming cost V 4 bases and J 1 base, with 15 bases left between them. Germline V gives CDR1 SGHRS, CDR2 YFSETQ. The CDR3 sequence is 15 residues long. CDR3 sequence: CASSRLGRGSYEQYF. As DNA, the CDR3 is TGCGCCAGCAGCCGTCTTGGTAGGGGTTCCTACGAGCAGTACTTC.

The rearrangement links TRBV7-2 to TRBJ1-3; 9 bases are shared with TRBD1. From germline, CDR1 is SGHTA and CDR2 FQGNSA. J gave up 1 base and V 6 bases, and 7 bases lay outside the gene matches. The CDR3 has 16 amino acids. Here the CDR3 DNA reads TGTGCCAGCAGTCGGGACAGGGATATTTCTGGAAACACCATATATTTT. As protein: CASSRDRDISGNTIYF. The whole variable domain, remainder taken from reference TRBV7-2 and TRBJ1-3, is GAGVSQSPSNKVTEKGKDVELRCDPISGHTALYWYRQSLGQGLEFLIYFQGNSAPDKSGLPSDRFSAERTGGSVSTLTIQRTQQEDSAVYLCASSRDRDISGNTIYFGEGSWLTVV.

This chain connects TRBV10-3 to TRBJ1-2; no reliable D call. Germline loops: CDR1 ENHRY, CDR2 SYGVKD. The V end was cut by 0 bases, the J end by 1 base, with 9 bases between. The CDR3 has 15 amino acids. This chain's CDR3 is CAISESRNSNYGYTF. CDR3 nucleotides: TGTGCCATCAGTGAGTCTCGAAACAGTAACTATGGCTACACCTTC.

This rearrangement joins TRBV7-2 to TRBJ1-5, with no clear D. This CDR3 contains 12 residues. The V and J ends lost 8 bases and 4 bases respectively, with 9 bases between them. CDR1 and CDR2 (germline): SGHTA, FQGNSA. The CDR3 is CASSFPNQPQHF. CDR3 sequence (DNA): TGTGCCAGCTCCTTCCCGAATCAGCCCCAGCATTTT.

This chain links TRBV27 with TRBJ2-1; 8 positions match TRBD1. Germline CDR1 is MNHEY and CDR2 is SMNVEV (reference sequence). The V gene end was trimmed by 4 bases and the J gene end by 8 bases; junction bases not matched to a gene: 10. The CDR3 has 15 amino acids. CDR3 nucleotides: TGTGCCAGCAGTTCGGGACAGGCACCTACGGATGAGCAGTTCTTC. This sequence encodes CASSSGQAPTDEQFF.

The V call is TRBV7-6, the J call TRBJ2-3; 8 bases match TRBD1. Looked up from germline, CDR1 is SGHVS and CDR2 is FNYEAQ. Trimming removed 5 bases from V and 2 bases from J; junction bases left unmatched: 6. This CDR3 spans 15 amino acids. CDR3 in DNA: TGTGCCAGCAGCAACCGACAGGGGCTCACAGATACGCAGTATTTT. Its protein is CASSNRQGLTDTQYF. Supplemented by reference TRBV7-6 and TRBJ2-3, the full variable domain reads GAGVSQSPRYKVTKRGQDVALRCDPISGHVSLYWYRQALGQGPEFLTYFNYEAQQDKSGLPNDRFSAERPEGSISTLTIQRTEQRDSAMYRCASSNRQGLTDTQYFGPGTRLTVL.

V is TRBV27 and J is TRBJ2-3, with D maybe TRBD1 (5 bases). Germline V gene data show CDR1 as MNHEY and CDR2 as SMNVEV (reference sequence). V gave up 0 bases and J gave up 4 bases, with 11 bases separating them. The CDR3 contains 15 residues. In nucleotides, the CDR3 is TGTGCCAGCAGTTTATCGGGTCGACAGTCAGATACGCAGTATTTT. Residues: CASSLSGRQSDTQYF.

The chain employs TRBV9 and TRBJ1-3; D gene uncertain. The germline gives CDR1 SGDLS, CDR2 YYNGEE. The CDR3 is 11 amino acids. Trimming stripped 3 bases from V and 5 bases from J, with 3 bases between. Here the CDR3 DNA reads TGTGCCAGCAGCGATAGAAACACCATATATTTT. Translated, it gives CASSDRNTIYF.

This clone showed up just a few times. The J gene is TRBJ1-2, the V gene TRBV4-2; the D is unclear. Germline V CDR1 and CDR2: LGHNA, YNFKEQ. Deletions cut 0 bases from V and 7 bases from J, with 6 bases between. The CDR3 sequence is 12 residues long. The CDR3: CASSQDRVGYTF. CDR3 coding DNA: TGTGCCAGCAGCCAAGATCGGGTTGGCTACACCTTC.

The DNA for the CDR3 is TGTGCCAGCAAGGGGAAAGCGGGGTACAATGAGCAGTTCTTC. The encoded protein is CASKGKAGYNEQFF. The chain recombines TRBV6-1 with TRBJ2-1, with 7 bases identical to TRBD2. The CDR3 spans 14 residues. V shed 7 bases, J shed 4 bases, and the junction held 7 bases outside the gene matches. Germline CDR1 and CDR2: MNHNS and SASEGT.

The chain joins TRBV6-1 to TRBJ1-5; the D gene is possibly TRBD1 (6 bases). This CDR3 has 13 residues. V lost 2 bases, J lost 4 bases, and 6 bases lay in between. Germline assignment: CDR1 MNHNS and CDR2 SASEGT. CDR3 sequence reads: CASSEQGNQPQHF. CDR3 in DNA: TGTGCCAGCAGTGAACAGGGGAATCAGCCCCAGCATTTT.

The rearrangement uses TRBV5-1 and TRBJ2-2; D call uncertain. Germline CDR1 reads SGHRS; CDR2 reads YFSETQ. The V end was cut by 0 bases, the J end by 4 bases, with 13 bases between. CDR3 size: 16 residues. The CDR3 bases are TGCGCCAGCAGCTTGGCCGGGTTAGTGGGCACCGGGGAGCTGTTTTTT. It yields the protein CASSLAGLVGTGELFF.

The chain links TRBV5-4 to TRBJ2-1; 8 positions agree with TRBD2. The germline V gene has CDR1 SGHNT and CDR2 YYREEE (reference sequence). CDR3 length: 17 residues. J lost 2 bases, V lost 3 bases, and 10 bases had no gene match. CDR3: CASSSAEIAGPYNEQFF. CDR3 bases: TGTGCCAGCAGCTCTGCTGAAATAGCGGGACCCTACAATGAGCAGTTCTTC. The variable domain in full, with the rest retrieved from reference TRBV5-4 and TRBJ2-1, is ETGVTQSPTHLIKTRGQQVTLRCSSQSGHNTVSWYQQALGQGPQFIFQYYREEENGRGNFPPRFSGLQFPNYSSELNVNALELDDSALYLCASSSAEIAGPYNEQFFGPGTRLTVL.

The CDR3 DNA sequence: TGTGCCAGCAGCCTACCTTTGGGCAGGCCAACCTACGAGCAGTACTTC. Protein product: CASSLPLGRPTYEQYF. The gene calls are TRBV28 and TRBJ2-7, with D unresolved. CDR1 is MDHEN and CDR2 is SYDVKM in the germline V gene. The CDR3 covers 16 residues. Trimming pared 6 bases from V and 2 bases from J, leaving 20 bases between.